These T cell receptor beta chains were read from a single sample in a study of cytotoxic CD8 clonotypes in ibrutinib-treated CLL. Assay: immunoSEQ multiplex PCR; the TCRdb copy retains only in-frame clones and omits some. The table shows about 68,000 clones, with about two thirds occurring only once. The sequencing used PBMCs, collected after 12 months of ibrutinib treatment. Receptors were obtained from a human donor with chronic lymphocytic leukemia. CDR3s include the opening cysteine and the closing phenylalanine or tryptophan. Each record gives: clone size, V gene, J gene, D gene, CDR3 protein, CDR3 DNA. D genes are given only for firm matches. Rows give clone size only sometimes, using once, few, many, or a class for an expanded clone.

-	TRBV15	TRBJ2-5	-	CATSRGARNQETQYF	TGTGCCACCAGCAGAGGTGCCAGGAACCAAGAGACCCAGTACTTC
few	TRBV10-3	TRBJ2-4	-	CAISEESILGGAKNIQYF	TGTGCCATCAGTGAGGAATCGATATTAGGGGGAGCCAAAAACATTCAGTACTTC
-	TRBV7-8	TRBJ2-5	-	CASSLGGPFAETQYF	TGTGCCAGCAGCCTCGGAGGGCCCTTTGCGGAGACCCAGTACTTC
few	TRBV6-5	TRBJ1-6	-	CASSGRQANSPLHF	TGTGCCAGCAGTGGACGACAGGCAAACTCACCCCTCCACTTT
-	TRBV7-8	TRBJ1-4	-	CASSWRPQARGEKLFF	TGTGCCAGCAGCTGGAGACCTCAAGCCCGAGGGGAAAAACTGTTTTTT
-	TRBV7-6	TRBJ2-3	-	CASGGTDTQYF	TGTGCCAGCGGGGGAACAGATACGCAGTATTTT
few	TRBV10-3	TRBJ1-1	TRBD1	CAIRSGTGGSSNTEAFF	TGTGCCATCAGATCCGGGACAGGGGGCTCCTCGAACACTGAAGCTTTCTTT
-	TRBV5-1	TRBJ2-1	TRBD2	CASSLVPSGALNEQFF	TGCGCCAGCAGCTTGGTACCTAGCGGGGCCCTCAATGAGCAGTTCTTC
-	TRBV19	TRBJ2-2	-	CASKERGRTGELFF	TGTGCCAGTAAAGAGAGGGGGAGGACCGGGGAGCTGTTTTTT
-	TRBV2	TRBJ1-1	-	CASSADRFVNTEAFF	TGTGCCAGCAGTGCCGACAGGTTCGTTAACACTGAAGCTTTCTTT
-	TRBV11-2	TRBJ2-1	TRBD2	CASSLRGASRGGVNEQFF	TGTGCCAGCAGCTTGAGAGGGGCTTCGCGGGGGGGCGTCAATGAGCAGTTCTTC
-	TRBV7-2	TRBJ1-6	TRBD1	CASSLATGGKSPLHF	TGTGCCAGCAGCTTAGCCACAGGGGGCAAATCACCCCTCCACTTT
-	TRBV6-5	TRBJ1-6	-	CASNSWQTNSPLHF	TGTGCCAGCAACTCGTGGCAGACTAATTCACCCCTCCACTTT
-	TRBV6-1	TRBJ1-6	TRBD1	CASSKEGQGISPLHF	TGTGCCAGCAGCAAAGAGGGACAGGGGATATCACCCCTCCACTTT
-	TRBV27	TRBJ2-2	TRBD2	CASRPTSGGRGGELFF	TGTGCCAGCAGACCTACTAGCGGGGGCCGAGGCGGGGAGCTGTTTTTT
-	TRBV6-5	TRBJ2-7	TRBD1	CASTWDRFSYEQYF	TGTGCCAGCACCTGGGACAGGTTTTCCTACGAGCAGTACTTC